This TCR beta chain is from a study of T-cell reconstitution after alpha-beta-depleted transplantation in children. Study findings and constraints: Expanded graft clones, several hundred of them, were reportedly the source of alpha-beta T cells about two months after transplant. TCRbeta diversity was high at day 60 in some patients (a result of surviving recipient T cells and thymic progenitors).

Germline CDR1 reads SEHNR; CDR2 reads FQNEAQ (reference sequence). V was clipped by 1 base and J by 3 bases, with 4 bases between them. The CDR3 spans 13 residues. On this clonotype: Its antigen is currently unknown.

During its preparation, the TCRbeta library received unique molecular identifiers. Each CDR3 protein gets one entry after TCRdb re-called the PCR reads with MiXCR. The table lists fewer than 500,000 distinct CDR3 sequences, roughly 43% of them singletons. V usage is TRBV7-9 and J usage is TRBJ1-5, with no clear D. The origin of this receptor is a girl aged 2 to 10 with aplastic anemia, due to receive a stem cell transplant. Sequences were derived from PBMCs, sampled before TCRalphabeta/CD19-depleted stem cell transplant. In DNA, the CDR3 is TGTGCCAGCAGCTTAGAGTCCAATCAGCCCCAGCATTTT. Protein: CASSLESNQPQHF.